In this sample, the clone carrying this T cell receptor (beta chain) turned up a few times. The entry originates in a study of blood T cell repertoires in COVID-19. In the study overall: Specimens from acute and convalescent COVID-19 originated in the United States, Italy and Spain.

The method was immunoSEQ multiplex PCR; TCRdb's version includes in-frame clones alone and lacks a portion of them. Here the sample spans roughly 240,000 clones, roughly 86% being singletons. Across under 25 US areas, participants ranged in age from 18 to 89 years. Assignments of participants to cohorts depended upon their own reported clinical history. Donors in Cohort 3 counted as recovered after two negative PCRs, clearance, or symptom resolution. The TCR sequence derives from a woman aged 45-65 years who had recovered from COVID-19. Sequenced material: PBMCs or T cells enriched from blood (not recorded which).

The CDR3 DNA follows: TGCGCCAGCAGCTTGGACAGCCAGTTGAACACTGAAGCTTTCTTT. Translated: CASSLDSQLNTEAFF. The chain carries TRBV5-1 and TRBJ1-1; D is unclear. V lost 0 bases and J lost 0, with 9 bases in between. The CDR3 runs 15 residues. Germline V gene lookup returns CDR1 SGHRS and CDR2 YFSETQ.